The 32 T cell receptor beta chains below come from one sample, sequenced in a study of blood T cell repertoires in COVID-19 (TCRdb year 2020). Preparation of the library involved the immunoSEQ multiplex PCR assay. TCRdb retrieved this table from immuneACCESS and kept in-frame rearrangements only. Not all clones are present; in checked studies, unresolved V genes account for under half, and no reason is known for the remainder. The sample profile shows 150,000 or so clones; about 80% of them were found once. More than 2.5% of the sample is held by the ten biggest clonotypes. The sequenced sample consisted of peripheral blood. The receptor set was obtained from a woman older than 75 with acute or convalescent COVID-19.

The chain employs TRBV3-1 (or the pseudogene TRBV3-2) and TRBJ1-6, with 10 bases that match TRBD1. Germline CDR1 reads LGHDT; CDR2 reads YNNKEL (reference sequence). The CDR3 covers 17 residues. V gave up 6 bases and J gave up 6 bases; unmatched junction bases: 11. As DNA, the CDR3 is TGTGCCAGCAGTCGAAGGGGGACAGGGGTAATTAATTCACCCCTCCACTTT. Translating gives CASSRRGTGVINSPLHF.

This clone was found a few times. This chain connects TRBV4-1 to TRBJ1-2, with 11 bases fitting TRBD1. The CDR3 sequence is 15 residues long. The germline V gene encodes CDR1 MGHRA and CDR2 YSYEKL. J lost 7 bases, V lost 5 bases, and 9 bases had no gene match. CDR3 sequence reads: CASSFPGDRGAGYTF. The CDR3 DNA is TGCGCCAGCAGCTTCCCTGGGGACAGGGGGGCTGGCTACACCTTC.

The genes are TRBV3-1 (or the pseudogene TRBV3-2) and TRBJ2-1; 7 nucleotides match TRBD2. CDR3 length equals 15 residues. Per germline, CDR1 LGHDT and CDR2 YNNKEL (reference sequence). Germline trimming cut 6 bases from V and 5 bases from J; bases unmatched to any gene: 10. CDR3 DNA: TGTGCCAGCAGTCGAATGGGGGGGGGAAACAATGAGCAGTTCTTC. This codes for CASSRMGGGNNEQFF.

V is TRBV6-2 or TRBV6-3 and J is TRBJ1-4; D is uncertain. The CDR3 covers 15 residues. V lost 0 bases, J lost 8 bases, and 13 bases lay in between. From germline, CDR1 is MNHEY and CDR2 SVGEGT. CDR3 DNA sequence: TGTGCCAGCAGTTACTCGAACAGCGGAGCAGAAAAACTGTTTTTT. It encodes CASSYSNSGAEKLFF.

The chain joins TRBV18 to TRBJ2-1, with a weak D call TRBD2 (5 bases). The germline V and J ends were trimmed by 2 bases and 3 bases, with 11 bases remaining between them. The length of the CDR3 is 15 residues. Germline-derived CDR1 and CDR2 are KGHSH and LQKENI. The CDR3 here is CASSPEGLDYNEQFF. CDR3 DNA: TGTGCCAGCTCACCAGAGGGCCTCGACTACAATGAGCAGTTCTTC.

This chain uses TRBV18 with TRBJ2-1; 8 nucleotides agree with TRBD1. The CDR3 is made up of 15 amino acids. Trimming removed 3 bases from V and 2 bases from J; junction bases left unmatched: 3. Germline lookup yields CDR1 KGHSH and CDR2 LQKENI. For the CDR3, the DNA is TGTGCCAGCTCACCCGGGACAGGCACCTACAATGAGCAGTTCTTC. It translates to CASSPGTGTYNEQFF.

As DNA, the CDR3 is TGTGCCAGCAGTTACTCCGCCCTCGGGGAAGCTGAAGCTTTCTTT. It specifies CASSYSALGEAEAFF. This sequence joins TRBV6-2 or TRBV6-3 and TRBJ1-1; D unresolved. Per germline, CDR1 MNHEY and CDR2 SVGEGT. CDR3 length: 15 residues. V lost 0 bases to trimming and J lost 6 bases, with 14 bases between them.

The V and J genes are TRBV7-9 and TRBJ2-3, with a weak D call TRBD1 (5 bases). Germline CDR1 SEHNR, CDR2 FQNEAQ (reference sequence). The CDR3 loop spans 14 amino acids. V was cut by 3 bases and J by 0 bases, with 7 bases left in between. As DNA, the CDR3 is TGTGCCAGCAGCTTGGGGCGCAGCACAGATACGCAGTATTTT. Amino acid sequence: CASSLGRSTDTQYF.

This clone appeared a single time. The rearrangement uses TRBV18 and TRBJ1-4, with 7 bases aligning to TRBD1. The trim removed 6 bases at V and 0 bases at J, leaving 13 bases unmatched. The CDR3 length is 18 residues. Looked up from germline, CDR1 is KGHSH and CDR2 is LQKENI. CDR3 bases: TGTGCCAGCTCCCCGAGGCCGGGACAGAAAGCAACTAATGAAAAACTGTTTTTT. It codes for CASSPRPGQKATNEKLFF. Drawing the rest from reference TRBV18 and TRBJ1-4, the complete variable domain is NAGVMQNPRHLVRRRGQEARLRCSPMKGHSHVYWYRQLPEEGLKFMVYLQKENIIDESGMPKERFSAEFPKEGPSILRIQQVVRGDSAAYFCASSPRPGQKATNEKLFFGSGTQLSVL.

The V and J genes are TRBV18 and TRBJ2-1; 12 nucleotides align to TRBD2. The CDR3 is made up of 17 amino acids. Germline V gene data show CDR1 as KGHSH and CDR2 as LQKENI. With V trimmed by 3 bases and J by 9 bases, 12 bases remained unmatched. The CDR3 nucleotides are TGTGCCAGCTCACCGCTAGCGGGGGGGCCTGCGAGTGGTGAGCAGTTCTTC. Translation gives CASSPLAGGPASGEQFF.

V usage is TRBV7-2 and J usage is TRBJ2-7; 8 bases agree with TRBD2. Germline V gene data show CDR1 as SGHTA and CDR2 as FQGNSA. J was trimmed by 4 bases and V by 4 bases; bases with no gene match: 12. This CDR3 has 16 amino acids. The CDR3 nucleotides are TGTGCCAGCAGCTCACCGGGGGGGTCAGTAACTTACGAGCAGTACTTC. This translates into CASSSPGGSVTYEQYF.

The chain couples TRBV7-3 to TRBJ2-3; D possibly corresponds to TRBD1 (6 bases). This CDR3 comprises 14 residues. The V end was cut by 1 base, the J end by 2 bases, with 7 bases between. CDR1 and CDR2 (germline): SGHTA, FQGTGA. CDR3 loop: CASSLMGATDTQYF. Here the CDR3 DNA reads TGTGCCAGCAGCTTAATGGGGGCCACAGATACGCAGTATTTT. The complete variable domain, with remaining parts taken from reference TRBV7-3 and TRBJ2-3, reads GAGVSQTPSNKVTEKGKYVELRCDPISGHTALYWYRQSLGQGPEFLIYFQGTGAADDSGLPNDRFFAVRPEGSVSTLKIQRTERGDSAVYLCASSLMGATDTQYFGPGTRLTVL.

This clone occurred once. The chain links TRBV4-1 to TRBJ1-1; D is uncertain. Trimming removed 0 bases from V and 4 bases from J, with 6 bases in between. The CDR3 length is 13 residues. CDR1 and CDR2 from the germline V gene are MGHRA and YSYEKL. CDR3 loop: CASSQESSTEAFF. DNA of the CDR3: TGCGCCAGCAGCCAAGAATCCAGCACTGAAGCTTTCTTT.

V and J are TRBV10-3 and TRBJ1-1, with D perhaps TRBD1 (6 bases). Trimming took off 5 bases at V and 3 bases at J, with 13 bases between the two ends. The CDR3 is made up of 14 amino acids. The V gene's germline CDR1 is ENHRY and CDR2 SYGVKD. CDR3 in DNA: TGTGCCATCAGTAAGACAGGCGCGGACACTGAAGCTTTCTTT. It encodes CAISKTGADTEAFF.

In DNA form, the CDR3 reads TGTGCCAGCAGTTCCCCAGGGTTTCCGAGTTTCTTC. This gives the protein CASSSPGFPSFF. The V gene is TRBV28, the J gene TRBJ2-1, with a tentative D call TRBD1 (5 bases). CDR3 size: 12 residues. Between the trimmed V and J ends, which lost 4 bases and 16 bases, there was a span of 17 bases. CDR1 is MDHEN, CDR2 SYDVKM, per germline.

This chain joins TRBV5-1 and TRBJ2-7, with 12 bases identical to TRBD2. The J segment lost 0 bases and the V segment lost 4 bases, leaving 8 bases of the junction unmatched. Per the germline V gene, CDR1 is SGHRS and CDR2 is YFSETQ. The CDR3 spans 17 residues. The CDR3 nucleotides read TGCGCCAGCAGCACCGGGACTAGCGGGTTTGGCTCCTACGAGCAGTACTTC. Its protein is CASSTGTSGFGSYEQYF.

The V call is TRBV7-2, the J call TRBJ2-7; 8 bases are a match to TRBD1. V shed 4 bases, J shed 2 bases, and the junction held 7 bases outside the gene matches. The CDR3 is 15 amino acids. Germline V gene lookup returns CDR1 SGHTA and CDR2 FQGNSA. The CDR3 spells CASSSPGQGTYEQYF. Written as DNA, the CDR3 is TGTGCCAGCAGCTCACCCGGACAGGGCACCTACGAGCAGTACTTC.

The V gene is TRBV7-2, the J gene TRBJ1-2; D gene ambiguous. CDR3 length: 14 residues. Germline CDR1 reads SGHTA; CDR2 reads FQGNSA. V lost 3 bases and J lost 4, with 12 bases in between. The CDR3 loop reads CASSFGIGSYGYTF. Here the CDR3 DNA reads TGTGCCAGCAGCTTCGGGATAGGGAGCTATGGCTACACCTTC.

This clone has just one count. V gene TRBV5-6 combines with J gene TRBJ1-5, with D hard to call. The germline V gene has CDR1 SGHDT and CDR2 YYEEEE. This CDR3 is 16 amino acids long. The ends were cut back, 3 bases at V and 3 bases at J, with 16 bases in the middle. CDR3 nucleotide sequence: TGTGCCAGCAGCTACCCCGCTGAGCACCTCAATCAGCCCCAGCATTTT. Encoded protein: CASSYPAEHLNQPQHF.

The CDR3 sequence: CASGKQTVSNEQFF. The CDR3 bases are TGTGCCAGCGGCAAACAGACAGTTTCCAATGAGCAGTTCTTC. The chain employs TRBV6-5 and TRBJ2-1, with D possibly matching TRBD1 (5 bases). Germline V gene sequence: CDR1 MNHEY, CDR2 SVGAGI. V shed 8 bases and J shed 6 bases, with 17 bases lying between them. The CDR3 is made up of 14 amino acids.

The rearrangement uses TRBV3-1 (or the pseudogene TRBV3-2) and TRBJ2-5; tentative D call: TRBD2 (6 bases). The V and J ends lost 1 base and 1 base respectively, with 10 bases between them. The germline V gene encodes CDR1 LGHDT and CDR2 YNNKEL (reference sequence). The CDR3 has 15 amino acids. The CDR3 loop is CASSQGGDPQETQYF. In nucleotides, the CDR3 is TGTGCCAGCAGCCAAGGGGGGGACCCCCAAGAGACCCAGTACTTC.

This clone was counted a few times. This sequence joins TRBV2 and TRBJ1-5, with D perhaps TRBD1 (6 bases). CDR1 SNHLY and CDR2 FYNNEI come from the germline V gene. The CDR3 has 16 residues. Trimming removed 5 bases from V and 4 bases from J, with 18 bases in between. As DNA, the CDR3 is TGTGCCAGCAGTCCACATACAGGGTTGAGGAATCAGCCCCAGCATTTT. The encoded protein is CASSPHTGLRNQPQHF.

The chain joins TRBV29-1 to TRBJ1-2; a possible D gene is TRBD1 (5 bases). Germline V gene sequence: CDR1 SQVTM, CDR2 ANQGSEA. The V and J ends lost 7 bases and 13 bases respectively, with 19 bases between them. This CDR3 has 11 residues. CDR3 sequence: CSALGSGMGTF. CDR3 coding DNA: TGCAGCGCCTTGGGTTCAGGGATGGGCACCTTC.

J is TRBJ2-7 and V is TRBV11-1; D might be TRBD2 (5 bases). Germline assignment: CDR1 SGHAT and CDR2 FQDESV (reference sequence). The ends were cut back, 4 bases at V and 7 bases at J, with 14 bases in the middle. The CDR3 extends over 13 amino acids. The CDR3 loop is CASSWPGVGEQYF. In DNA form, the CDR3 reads TGTGCCAGCAGCTGGCCCGGGGTGGGGGAGCAGTACTTC. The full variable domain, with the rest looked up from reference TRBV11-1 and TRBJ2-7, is EAEVAQSPRYKITEKSQAVAFWCDPISGHATLYWYRQILGQGPELLVQFQDESVVDDSQLPKDRFSAERLKGVDSTLKIQPAELGDSAMYLCASSWPGVGEQYFGPGTRLTVT.

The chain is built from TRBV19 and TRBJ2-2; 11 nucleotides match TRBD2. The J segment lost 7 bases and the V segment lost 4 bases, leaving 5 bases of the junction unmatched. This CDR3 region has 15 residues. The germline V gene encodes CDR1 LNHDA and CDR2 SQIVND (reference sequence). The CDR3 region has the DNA TGTGCCAGTAGTACCCTAGCGGGGGGAGGCGGGGAGCTGTTTTTT. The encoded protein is CASSTLAGGGGELFF.

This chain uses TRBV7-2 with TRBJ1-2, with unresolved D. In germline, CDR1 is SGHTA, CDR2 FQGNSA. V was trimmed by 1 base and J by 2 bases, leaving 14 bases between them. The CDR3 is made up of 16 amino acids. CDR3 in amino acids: CASSLELQRSNYGYTF. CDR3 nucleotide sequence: TGTGCCAGCAGCTTAGAACTTCAGAGGTCAAACTATGGCTACACCTTC.

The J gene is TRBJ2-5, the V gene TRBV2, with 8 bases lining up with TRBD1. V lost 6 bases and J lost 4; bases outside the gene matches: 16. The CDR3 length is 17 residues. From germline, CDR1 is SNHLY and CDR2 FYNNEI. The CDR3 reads CASSARDRPFSGETQYF. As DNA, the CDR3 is TGTGCCAGCAGCGCCCGGGACAGGCCTTTTTCAGGAGAGACCCAGTACTTC.

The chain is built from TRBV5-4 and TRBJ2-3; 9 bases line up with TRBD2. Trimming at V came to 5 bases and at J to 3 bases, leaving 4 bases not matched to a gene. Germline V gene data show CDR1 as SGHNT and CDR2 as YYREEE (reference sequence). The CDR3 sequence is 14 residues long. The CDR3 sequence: CASSSRGGTDTQYF. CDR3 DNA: TGTGCCAGCAGTTCGCGGGGGGGGACAGATACGCAGTATTTT.

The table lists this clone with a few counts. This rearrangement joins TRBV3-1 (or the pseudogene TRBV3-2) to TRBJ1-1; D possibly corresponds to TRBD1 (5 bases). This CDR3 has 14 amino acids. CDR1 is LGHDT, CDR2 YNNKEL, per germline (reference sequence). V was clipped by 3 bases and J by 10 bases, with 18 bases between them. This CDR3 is CASSQGRSGGGAFF. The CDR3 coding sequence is TGTGCCAGCAGCCAGGGACGGTCAGGCGGGGGAGCTTTCTTT.

The CDR3 coding sequence is TGTGCCAGCAGCTTGTTCGACCAGGGAAATTCACCCCTCCACTTT. It specifies CASSLFDQGNSPLHF. V is TRBV7-9 and J is TRBJ1-6, with a weak D call TRBD1 (5 bases). Trimming removed 3 bases from V and 7 bases from J, with 13 bases in between. Germline V gene lookup returns CDR1 SEHNR and CDR2 FQNEAQ (reference sequence). The CDR3 is 15 amino acids.

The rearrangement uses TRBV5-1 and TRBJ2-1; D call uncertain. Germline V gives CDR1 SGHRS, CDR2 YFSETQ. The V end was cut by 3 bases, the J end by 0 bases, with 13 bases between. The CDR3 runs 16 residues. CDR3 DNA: TGCGCCAGCAGCTCCGAACACACCGTCTCCTACAATGAGCAGTTCTTC. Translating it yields CASSSEHTVSYNEQFF.

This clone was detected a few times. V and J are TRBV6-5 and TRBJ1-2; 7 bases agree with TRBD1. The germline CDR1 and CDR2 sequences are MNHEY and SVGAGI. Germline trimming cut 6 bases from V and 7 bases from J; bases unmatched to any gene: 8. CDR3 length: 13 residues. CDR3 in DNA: TGTGCCAGCAGCACCCAGGGGGGTTCTGGCTACACCTTC. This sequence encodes CASSTQGGSGYTF.